The next 29 T cell receptor beta chains were all read from a single sample in a study of T cell clonality in common variable immunodeficiency. Only in-frame clones appear in the TCRdb table, and some are missing; sequencing was by immunoSEQ multiplex PCR. Altogether around 81,000 clones were found in the sample, and no singletons occur. Material for sequencing was peripheral blood mononuclear cells. The receptors here all came from a person aged 18 to 70 in good health.

Ten or more counts support this clone. Coverage ceases 3 residues before the CDR3 finishes, and the germline J gene fills in the end. The V gene is TRBV15, the J gene TRBJ2-3; TRBD2 matches at 7 bases. Germline V gives CDR1 LNHNV, CDR2 YYDKDF (reference sequence). After removal of 0 bases from V and 7 bases from J, the junction contained 10 bases not matched to a gene. This CDR3 is 16 amino acids long. CDR3 DNA, as far as it was read: TGTGCCACCAGCAGAGACTTAGCGGGCCAGGTTTATACG. Residues: CATSRDLAGQVYT. The CDR3 in its entirety is CATSRDLAGQVYTQYF.

This clone was seen ten or more times. The CDR3 end falls 3 residues outside the read, so it is completed with the germline J gene. V is TRBV7-6 and J is TRBJ2-2; TRBD2 aligns across 14 bases. The CDR3 is 16 amino acids. Germline V gives CDR1 SGHVS, CDR2 FNYEAQ. V gave up 8 bases and J gave up 5 bases; unmatched junction bases: 7. The CDR3 sequence: CASRGLAGVTTGELFF. CDR3 bases read: TGTGCCAGCCGGGGACTAGCGGGAGTTACGACCGGGGAG.

This clone was counted ten times or more. The read stops 3 residues short of the end of the CDR3; the missing end is completed from the germline J gene. The chain employs TRBV12-5 and TRBJ2-7; unclear D gene. V dropped 6 bases and J dropped 5 bases, with 5 bases sitting between them. The CDR3 runs to 10 residues. Germline V lookup: CDR1 LGHNT, CDR2 FRNRAP. CDR3 DNA, as far as it was read: TGTGCTAGTGGGGGCCACGAG. It specifies CASGGHE. The full CDR3 protein reads CASGGHEQYF.

This clone has ten or more counts. The read finishes 3 residues shy of the CDR3 end, and the germline J gene is used to complete it. This rearrangement joins TRBV20-1 to TRBJ2-7, with 9 bases matching TRBD1. Trimming at V came to 3 bases and at J to 0 bases, leaving 6 bases not matched to a gene. This CDR3 has 15 amino acids. Per the germline V gene, CDR1 is DFQATT and CDR2 is SNEGSKA (reference sequence). The CDR3 DNA, read in part, is TGCAGTGCTAGGAGACAGGGGGACCCCTCCTACGAG. Its protein is CSARRQGDPSYE. The full CDR3 sequence reads CSARRQGDPSYEQYF.

This clone has a count of ten or more. The CDR3 extends 3 residues past the end of the read, so its final part is completed from the germline J gene. The V and J genes are TRBV30 and TRBJ1-2; 9 bases fit TRBD1. V shed 0 bases, J shed 4 bases, and the junction held 6 bases outside the gene matches. The CDR3 is made up of 15 amino acids. From germline, CDR1 is GTSNPN and CDR2 SVGIG (reference sequence). CDR3 DNA (partial): TGTGCCTGGAGTGTCGCCGGGACAGGGCCCTATGGC. It specifies CAWSVAGTGPYG. The whole CDR3 sequence reads CAWSVAGTGPYGYTF. Combining the CDR3 with reference TRBV30 and TRBJ1-2 gives the whole variable domain SQTIHQWPATLVQPVGSPLSLECTVEGTSNPNLYWYRQAAGRGLQLLFYSVGIGQISSEVPQNLSASRPQDRQFILSSKKLLLSDSGFYLCAWSVAGTGPYGYTFGSGTRLTVV.

The table lists this clone with many counts. The read halts 3 residues ahead of the CDR3 end, with the missing end drawn from the germline J gene. The chain employs TRBV6-2 or TRBV6-3 and TRBJ2-7; TRBD1 agrees at 9 bases. This CDR3 has 13 residues. Germline CDR1 MNHEY, CDR2 SVGEGT. The junction had 5 bases not matched to a gene; V was cut back by 8 bases and J by 3 bases. CDR3 in amino acids: CASSGTGFYEQYF. The sequenced CDR3 bases are TGTGCCAGCTCCGGGACAGGGTTCTACGAG.

This clone appeared many times. The read halts 3 residues ahead of the CDR3 end, with the missing end drawn from the germline J gene. This rearrangement joins TRBV5-1 to TRBJ2-5; D might be TRBD1 (6 bases). The CDR3 covers 15 residues. The germline V gene has CDR1 SGHRS and CDR2 YFSETQ. Deletions cut 1 base from V and 0 bases from J, with 10 bases between. The CDR3 loop is CASSLLDRDQETQYF. Partial CDR3 DNA: TGCGCCAGCAGCTTGCTGGACAGAGACCAAGAGACC.

This clone showed up many times. The read falls 3 residues short of the CDR3 end, and the missing part is taken from the germline J gene. The rearrangement links TRBV12-3 or TRBV12-4 to TRBJ2-7; 8 positions agree with TRBD2. CDR3 length equals 16 residues. Trimming took 6 bases from V and 4 from J; bases not matched to a gene: 14. CDR3 DNA (partial): TGTGCCAGCAGCCAGACTACTGGCGGGAGGAGGTACGAG. Protein: CASSQTTGGRRYE. The entire CDR3 protein reads CASSQTTGGRRYEQYF.

The table lists this clone with many counts. From the germline J gene comes the end of the CDR3, since the read stops 3 residues before it. The chain uses TRBV5-6 and TRBJ1-2, with D tentatively TRBD1 (6 bases). The CDR3 is made up of 13 amino acids. CDR1 and CDR2 (germline): SGHDT, YYEEEE. CDR3 loop: CASSAGRQGSYTF. The sequenced CDR3 bases are TGTGCCAGCAGCGCAGGAAGGCAGGGGAGC.

This clone was found many times. The read comes to an end 3 residues before the CDR3 does, leaving the germline J gene to fill in the end. J is TRBJ2-3 and V is TRBV20-1; 9 bases agree with TRBD2. Germline V lookup: CDR1 DFQATT, CDR2 SNEGSKA (reference sequence). V gave up 5 bases and J gave up 1 base; unmatched junction bases: 1. This CDR3 has 13 residues. The CDR3 loop is CSALAGRTDTQYF. The CDR3 DNA, read in part, is TGCAGTGCTCTAGCGGGGCGCACAGATACG.

This clone was seen repeatedly, ten times or more. The read is 3 residues too short to cover the CDR3 end, so that end is filled in from the germline J gene. The chain links TRBV10-3 to TRBJ1-1; D ambiguous. The germline V gene has CDR1 ENHRY and CDR2 SYGVKD. The V gene lost 6 bases and the J gene lost 7 bases, with 12 bases spanning the gap. The length of the CDR3 is 12 residues. CDR3: CAISGESIEAFF. The CDR3 DNA, read in part, is TGTGCCATCAGCGGGGAGAGCATTGAA.

This clone was seen at least ten times. The read ends 3 residues before the CDR3 terminus; that terminus is restored from the germline J gene. This chain uses TRBV18 with TRBJ1-4, with D possibly matching TRBD1 (5 bases). The CDR3 extends over 15 amino acids. Germline V gene data show CDR1 as KGHSH and CDR2 as LQKENI. V shed 3 bases and J shed 0 bases, with 8 bases lying between them. The part of the CDR3 DNA that was read is TGTGCCAGCTCACCCTTACAGGCAACTAATGAAAAA. Translated: CASSPLQATNEK. The whole CDR3 region reads CASSPLQATNEKLFF.

This clone was found many times. The read stops 3 residues short of the end of the CDR3; the missing end is completed from the germline J gene. The V call is TRBV5-1, the J call TRBJ2-7; D is uncertain. Germline V lookup: CDR1 SGHRS, CDR2 YFSETQ. Trimming took 0 bases from V and 0 from J, leaving 13 bases between them. The CDR3 runs to 16 residues. The chain's CDR3 is CASSLVGAVSSYEQYF. The part of the CDR3 DNA that was read is TGCGCCAGCAGCTTGGTAGGCGCGGTGAGCTCCTACGAG.

At least ten counts were recorded for this clone. The read gets to within 3 residues of the CDR3 end, and the germline J gene fills in the rest. This chain uses TRBV9 with TRBJ1-2; D possibly corresponds to TRBD1 (6 bases). CDR1 and CDR2 from the germline V gene are SGDLS and YYNGEE. The V gene lost 2 bases and the J gene lost 3 bases, with 14 bases spanning the gap. The CDR3 is made up of 15 amino acids. The CDR3 here is CASSVNREYHYGYTF. The CDR3 bases that were read are TGTGCCAGCAGCGTTAACAGGGAGTATCACTATGGC.

This clone was counted at least ten times. The read ends 3 residues early relative to the CDR3; the germline J gene fills the gap. The rearrangement joins TRBV7-9 to TRBJ2-5; no clear D. CDR1 is SEHNR and CDR2 is FQNEAQ in the germline V gene (reference sequence). The germline V and J ends were trimmed by 3 bases and 1 base, with 9 bases remaining between them. CDR3 length: 14 amino acids. The CDR3 protein is CASSFSGLQETQYF. Incomplete CDR3 DNA: TGTGCCAGCAGCTTCAGTGGGCTCCAAGAGACC.

The table lists this clone with many counts. From the germline J gene comes the end of the CDR3, since the read stops 3 residues before it. The rearrangement joins TRBV7-2 to TRBJ1-1; D is possibly TRBD1 (6 bases). The V end was cut by 0 bases, the J end by 1 base, with 12 bases between. The germline V gene has CDR1 SGHTA and CDR2 FQGNSA. The CDR3 consists of 16 residues. The covered CDR3 bases are TGTGCCAGCAGCTTAGCGGGGGCCAGAAGGAACACTGAA. As protein: CASSLAGARRNTE. The entire CDR3 sequence reads CASSLAGARRNTEAFF.

This clone has ten or more counts. The read falls 3 residues short of the CDR3 end, and the missing part is taken from the germline J gene. The chain is built from TRBV20-1 and TRBJ1-4; TRBD1 is a possible D gene (6 bases). The CDR3 is 13 amino acids. Trimming took off 6 bases at V and 5 bases at J, with 13 bases between the two ends. Per the germline V gene, CDR1 is DFQATT and CDR2 is SNEGSKA (reference sequence). CDR3: CSARGQGNEKLFF. Incomplete CDR3 DNA: TGCAGTGCCAGGGGCCAGGGAAATGAAAAA.

Ten or more counts support this clone. The missing CDR3 end, 3 residues past where the read stops, is filled in from the germline J gene. The chain employs TRBV19 and TRBJ2-3; TRBD1 aligns across 10 bases. With 5 bases clipped from V and 2 bases from J, the junction kept 22 bases outside the gene matches. The CDR3 covers 21 residues. The germline gives CDR1 LNHDA, CDR2 SQIVND (reference sequence). The sequenced CDR3 bases are TGTGCCAGTAGTGACGTCTCCGGGACAGGGGCGTCCCTTTTCTTCACAGATACG. It is translated as CASSDVSGTGASLFFTDT. The whole CDR3 protein is CASSDVSGTGASLFFTDTQYF. The full variable domain, its missing parts supplied by reference TRBV19 and TRBJ2-3, is DGGITQSPKYLFRKEGQNVTLSCEQNLNHDAMYWYRQDPGQGLRLIYYSQIVNDFQKGDIAEGYSVSREKKESFPLTVTSAQKNPTAFYLCASSDVSGTGASLFFTDTQYFGPGTRLTVL.

This clone was detected ten times or more. The read terminates 3 residues before the CDR3 end, so the remaining end is supplied by the germline J gene. This rearrangement joins TRBV3-1 (or the pseudogene TRBV3-2) to TRBJ1-4, with a weak D call TRBD1 (5 bases). Trimming pared 3 bases from V and 6 bases from J, leaving 14 bases between. The CDR3 spans 15 residues. Germline V gives CDR1 LGHDT, CDR2 YNNKEL (reference sequence). CDR3 amino acids: CASSQFAGWDEKLFF. The sequenced part of the CDR3 DNA is TGTGCCAGCAGCCAGTTCGCAGGGTGGGATGAAAAA.

This clone was observed many times. A read error may account for a junction end that differs from germline. The read ends 3 residues early relative to the CDR3; the germline J gene fills the gap. The V and J genes are TRBV4-2 and TRBJ2-1, with TRBD2 matching over 12 bases. CDR1 is LGHNA and CDR2 is YNFKEQ in the germline V gene. The CDR3 is 15 residues long. CDR3 DNA (partial): TGCGCCAGCAGCCCTCTAGCGGGAGGGCCGGTTGAG. Translation gives CASSPLAGGPVE. The full CDR3 reads CASSPLAGGPVEQFF.

Ten or more counts support this clone. The read finishes 3 residues shy of the CDR3 end, and the germline J gene is used to complete it. This sequence joins TRBV7-2 and TRBJ2-5; D gene ambiguous. V was clipped by 3 bases and J by 3 bases, with 14 bases between them. The CDR3 has 15 amino acids. Germline CDR1 SGHTA, CDR2 FQGNSA. CDR3 DNA (partial): TGTGCCAGCAGCTTCGCCCAAAGACGGGAAGAGACC. Protein product: CASSFAQRREET. Given in full, the CDR3 is CASSFAQRREETQYF.

This clone was detected many times. The read gets to within 3 residues of the CDR3 end, and the germline J gene fills in the rest. The chain recombines TRBV7-2 with TRBJ2-7, with D perhaps matching TRBD1 (5 bases). The V gene lost 3 bases and the J gene lost 2 bases, with 11 bases spanning the gap. Germline values: CDR1 SGHTA, CDR2 FQGNSA. The CDR3 covers 14 residues. The part of the CDR3 DNA that was read is TGTGCCAGCAGCTTGATGACAGTTCCCTACGAG. Translating gives CASSLMTVPYE. The whole CDR3 sequence is CASSLMTVPYEQYF.

This clone was found a few times. The read comes to an end 3 residues before the CDR3 does, leaving the germline J gene to fill in the end. The V gene is TRBV7-8, the J gene TRBJ1-1; tentatively, D is TRBD1 (5 bases). The CDR3 runs 15 residues. V lost 5 bases and J 0 bases, leaving 13 bases between the germline ends. Germline CDR1 and CDR2: SGHVS and FQNEAQ. The part of the CDR3 DNA that was read is TGTGCCAGCAGCCGAGGGGCACCGGTGAACACTGAA. It specifies CASSRGAPVNTE. The whole CDR3 sequence is CASSRGAPVNTEAFF.

This clone was observed a handful of times. This CDR3 is CASSIYQGSAYEQYF. CDR3 bases read: TGTGCCAGTAGTATATATCAGGGGAGCGCCTACGAG. V gene TRBV19 combines with J gene TRBJ2-7; D may be TRBD1 (6 bases). Read data end 3 residues before the CDR3 end; the end is taken from the germline J gene. In germline, CDR1 is LNHDA, CDR2 SQIVND (reference sequence). The CDR3 has 15 amino acids. The V and J ends lost 2 bases and 2 bases respectively, with 13 bases between them.

This clone was seen at least ten times. The sequenced fragment ends 3 residues before the CDR3 boundary, so the rest is inferred from the germline J gene. This chain links TRBV19 with TRBJ1-4; 10 positions match TRBD1. Germline CDR1 is LNHDA and CDR2 is SQIVND (reference sequence). The CDR3 is made up of 15 amino acids. The V and J ends lost 3 bases and 10 bases, in that order; junction bases with no gene match: 8. The CDR3: CASSMPIRTGGKLFF. CDR3 DNA (partial): TGTGCCAGTAGTATGCCCATCAGGACAGGGGGAAAA. Drawing the rest from reference TRBV19 and TRBJ1-4, the complete variable domain is DGGITQSPKYLFRKEGQNVTLSCEQNLNHDAMYWYRQDPGQGLRLIYYSQIVNDFQKGDIAEGYSVSREKKESFPLTVTSAQKNPTAFYLCASSMPIRTGGKLFFGSGTQLSVL.

The table lists this clone with many counts. With the read ending 3 residues before the CDR3 end, the germline J gene is used to fill in that end. This chain uses TRBV30 with TRBJ1-4; D remains unclear. Germline CDR1 is GTSNPN and CDR2 is SVGIG (reference sequence). CDR3 length: 16 amino acids. V lost 0 bases and J lost 2, with 13 bases in between. CDR3 DNA (partial): TGTGCCTGGAGTGTAAGGCACGTAGGGACTAATGAAAAA. It translates to CAWSVRHVGTNEK. The whole CDR3 reads CAWSVRHVGTNEKLFF.

This clone was recorded many times. The CDR3 end falls 3 residues outside the read, so it is completed with the germline J gene. This chain links TRBV20-1 with TRBJ2-1; D is undetermined. CDR1 is DFQATT and CDR2 is SNEGSKA in the germline V gene (reference sequence). The CDR3 is 11 amino acids. V lost 2 bases, J lost 9 bases, and 8 bases lay in between. CDR3 bases read: TGCAGTGCTAGAATCCCCGGTGAG. This codes for CSARIPGE. The whole CDR3 region reads CSARIPGEQFF.

This clone was observed many times. The read is 3 residues too short to cover the CDR3 end, so that end is filled in from the germline J gene. The V and J genes are TRBV7-3 and TRBJ2-2; 9 nucleotides align to TRBD2. The CDR3 runs 15 residues. V shed 6 bases and J 2 bases; nucleotides not matched to a gene: 4. Germline loops: CDR1 SGHTA, CDR2 FQGTGA. Partial CDR3 DNA: TGTGCCAGCAGTTGGACTAGCGCCAACACCGGGGAG. Amino acids: CASSWTSANTGE. The complete CDR3 sequence is CASSWTSANTGELFF.

This clone was seen many times. The CDR3 extends 3 residues past the end of the read, so its final part is completed from the germline J gene. The chain recombines TRBV19 with TRBJ1-6; D not certain. Germline lookup yields CDR1 LNHDA and CDR2 SQIVND (reference sequence). The CDR3 extends over 14 amino acids. The V and J ends lost 0 bases and 10 bases respectively, with 10 bases between them. CDR3 loop: CASSIDGGESPLHF. Incomplete CDR3 DNA: TGTGCCAGTAGTATAGATGGCGGAGAATCACCC.